The entry below gives a single TCR beta chain sequence along with its context. The antigen this receptor binds is unknown. Base qualities are missing; no much larger clone stands one base away. Healthy HIV-negative adults with no recently reported acute infections or vaccinations were included as donors. Every donor was a Caucasian adult living in Nashville, Tennessee, USA. CD8 memory samples were composed of magnetically selected CD45RO+ cells combined with CCR7-negative CD45RA+ effector memory (TemRA) cells. Blood was collected by leukapheresis, and PBMCs were isolated by Ficoll-Histopaque density gradient centrifugation and then cryopreserved in liquid nitrogen vapor phase. Analytical flow cytometry was used to check the purity and quantity of each magnetically sorted T cell population. Genomic DNA was isolated from each sorted fraction and quantified by UV absorbance on a Nanodrop 2000c. Using the deep immunoSEQ assay, TCR CDR3 regions were amplified from genomic DNA by multiplex PCR. Extracted genomic DNA from each cell subset was distributed evenly across all wells of several immunoSEQ 96-well plates, and each plate was treated as a replicate. For sorted subsets, roughly 200 ng of genomic DNA, equivalent to roughly 33,000 T cell genomes, went into each replicate PCR. Purified libraries were quantified with a Qubit 3.0 fluorometer, sized on a Bioanalyzer 2100, and re-quantified with the KAPA Library Quantification kit. Every immunoSEQ 96-well plate was sequenced on a separate single-read 150-cycle Illumina NextSeq 550 flow cell. On the study's bioinformatics: Because only junctional sequences without quality scores were contained in the immunoSEQ output, filtering matching that applied to full-length reads could not be performed. To assign V/J genes and CDR3, sequences were annotated using PyIR, a Python wrapper for IgBLAST v1.9, with IMGT germline references. Reads were filtered out if the reads had weak V/J assignments (E-value above 1e-6), no CDR3, stop codons, out-of-frame junctions, or ambiguous translated residues. V3J clonotypes were defined by identical inferred V gene, J gene, and CDR3 amino acid sequence. Percentage overlap between repertoires was calculated by dividing the number of shared unique clonotypes by the size of the smaller repertoire. Three approaches were used to assess repertoire richness: RTK rarefaction, the Chao1 estimator, and Recon v2.1 estimates of unobserved clonotypes. Generation probabilities were computed with OLGA for all TCRbeta clonotypes obtained by the gDNA method from a handful of donors. The immuneACCESS repertoire file appears here via TCRdb, limited to in-frame rearrangements. These files lack a portion of the clones; in checked studies, under half of the deficit traces to unresolved V genes, and the cause of the others is not known. Clone size and V and J calls were adopted from that table, with D and trimming inferred from the DNA. The sample has about 380,000 clones on record, approximately 96% of them singletons. Together, the top ten hold approximately 0.3% of the sample.

This sample was included in a study of shared clonotypes between healthy human individuals (dated by TCRdb to 2020 to 2022). With respect to the entire study: Two women and a few men aged 18 to 49 years were included in the cohort. Per donor, three plates each were used for CD4 naive and CD4 memory, two for CD8 naive, and one for CD8 memory. The study deeply sequenced blood TCR repertoires of about 5 healthy adults to estimate repertoire size and the extent of clonotype sharing between individuals. To increase sequencing depth and limit assay-specific biases, TCR repertoire library preparation and sequencing were carried out by different laboratories using diverse techniques. Leukapheresis yielded between about 0.85 and 9 billion PBMCs per donor.

Germline trimming amounts to 2 bases on V and 5 bases on J, with 5 as the count of junction bases outside the gene matches. The germline V gene provides CDR1 MDHEN and CDR2 SYDVKM. Spanning cysteine to phenylalanine, the CDR3 consists of 14 amino acids. Here the CDR3 DNA is all that survives: 42 bases in frame from base 1. Here is what the overall study found, with its caveats: Across a few donors, around 5% of naive CD4, over 3% of naive CD8, 2% to 2.5% of memory CD4, and 0.4% to 0.45% of memory CD8 clonotypes were shared. Pairwise subsampling indicated that sequencing depth was expected to affect the degree of clonotype sharing among donors. Compared with non-shared clonotypes, clonotypes shared by all four sorted-subset donors had higher generation probabilities. The genetic and exposure-history diversity represented was limited by the small number of donors. Even with the large sequencing depth, rarefaction of the sorted-subset datasets indicated that sequencing was incomplete. Naive subsets generally had larger estimated clonotype richness than memory subsets did. Only blood was sampled, and tissue TCR repertoires likely differ from those in blood.

The rearranged chain carries TRBV28 and TRBJ1-1; 7 junctional bases match TRBD1. The sequenced sample was memory CD8+ T cells sorted from blood. The cell subset or site label of this sample denotes: CD45RO+ cells pooled with CCR7-negative TemRA cells. The sequence derives from a man aged 30 to 45 in good health. The CDR3 protein: CASSLRRGRTEAFF. The nucleotide sequence reads TGTGCCAGCAGTTTACGCAGGGGGAGGACTGAAGCTTTCTTT.